This TCR beta chain appears in the sequencing data of a study of blood T cell repertoires in COVID-19. On the study more broadly: The origin of the acute and convalescent COVID-19 samples was the United States, Italy and Spain.

This CDR3 region has 16 residues. The germline V and J ends were trimmed by 1 base and 2 bases, with 13 bases remaining between them. CDR1 is SGHDT and CDR2 is YYEEEE in the germline V gene. Original processing notes: Amplifying reference gene primers gave estimates of nucleated cell counts. The method was immunoSEQ multiplex PCR; TCRdb's version includes in-frame clones alone and lacks a portion of them. V, J and clone size are taken as reported in that table, and D and trimming were inferred from the DNA itself. This table has around 120,000 clones, around 87% appearing once. The TCR comes from a woman aged 70-85 years with acute or convalescent COVID-19. This sequence joins TRBV5-6 and TRBJ1-5, with TRBD1 as a possible D gene (5 bases). Sample: peripheral blood. The CDR3 DNA sequence: TGTGCCAGCAGCTTGTTCTGGGGCAAAGGCAATCAGCCCCAGCATTTT. The encoded protein is CASSLFWGKGNQPQHF.